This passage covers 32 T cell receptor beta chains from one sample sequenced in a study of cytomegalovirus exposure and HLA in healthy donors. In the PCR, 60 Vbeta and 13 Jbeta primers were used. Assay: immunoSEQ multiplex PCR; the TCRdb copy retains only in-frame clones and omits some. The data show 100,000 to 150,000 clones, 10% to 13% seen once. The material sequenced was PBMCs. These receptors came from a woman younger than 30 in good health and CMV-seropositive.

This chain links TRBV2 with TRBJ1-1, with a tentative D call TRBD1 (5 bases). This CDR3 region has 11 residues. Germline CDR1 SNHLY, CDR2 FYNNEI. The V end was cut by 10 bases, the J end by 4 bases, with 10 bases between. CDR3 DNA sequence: TGTGCCATCGACAGTTCCACTGAAGCTTTCTTT. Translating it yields CAIDSSTEAFF.

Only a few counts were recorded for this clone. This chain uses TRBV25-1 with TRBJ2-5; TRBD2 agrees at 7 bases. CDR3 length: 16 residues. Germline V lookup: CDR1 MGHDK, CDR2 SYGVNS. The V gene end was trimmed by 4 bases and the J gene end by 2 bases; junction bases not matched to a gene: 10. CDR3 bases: TGTGCCAGCAGTGCCCGGGCCCCACTAGCGCAAGAGACCCAGTACTTC. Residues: CASSARAPLAQETQYF.

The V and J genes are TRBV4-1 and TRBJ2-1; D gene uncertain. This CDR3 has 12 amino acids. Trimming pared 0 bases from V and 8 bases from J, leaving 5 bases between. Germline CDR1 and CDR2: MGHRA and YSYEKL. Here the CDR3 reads CASSQEAHEQFF. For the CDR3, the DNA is TGCGCCAGCAGCCAAGAGGCTCATGAGCAGTTCTTC.

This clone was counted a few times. The CDR3 DNA follows: TGTGCCAGCAGGACGGGTCGCGGTTATCAGCCCCAGCATTTT. It encodes CASRTGRGYQPQHF. V usage is TRBV2 and J usage is TRBJ1-5, with no clear D. CDR1 is SNHLY and CDR2 is FYNNEI in the germline V gene. V gave up 6 bases and J gave up 5 bases, with 14 bases separating them. This CDR3 is built from 14 residues.

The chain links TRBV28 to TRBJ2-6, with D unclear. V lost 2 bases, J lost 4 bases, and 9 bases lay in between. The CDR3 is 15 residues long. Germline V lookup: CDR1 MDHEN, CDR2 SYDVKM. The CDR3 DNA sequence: TGTGCCAGCAGTTTAAGTACAATCGGGGCCAACGTCCTGACTTTC. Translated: CASSLSTIGANVLTF.

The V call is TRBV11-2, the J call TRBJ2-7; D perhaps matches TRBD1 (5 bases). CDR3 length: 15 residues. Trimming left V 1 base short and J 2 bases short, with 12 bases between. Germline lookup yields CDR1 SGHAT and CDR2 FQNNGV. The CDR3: CASSLVLTAAYEQYF. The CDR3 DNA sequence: TGTGCCAGCAGCTTAGTACTGACAGCAGCCTACGAGCAGTACTTC. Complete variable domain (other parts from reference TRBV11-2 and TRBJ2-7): EAGVAQSPRYKIIEKRQSVAFWCNPISGHATLYWYQQILGQGPKLLIQFQNNGVVDDSQLPKDRFSAERLKGVDSTLKIQPAKLEDSAVYLCASSLVLTAAYEQYFGPGTRLTVT.

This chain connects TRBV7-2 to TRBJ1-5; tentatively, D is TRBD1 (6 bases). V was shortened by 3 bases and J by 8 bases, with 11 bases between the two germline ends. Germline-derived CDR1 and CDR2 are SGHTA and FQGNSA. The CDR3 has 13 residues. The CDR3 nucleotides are TGTGCCAGCAGCTTTATTAAGGGGGAGCCCCAGCATTTT. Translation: CASSFIKGEPQHF.

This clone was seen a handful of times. This CDR3 reads CASSSPQGPTDTQYF. The DNA of the CDR3 is TGTGCCAGCAGTTCCCCACAGGGTCCCACAGATACGCAGTATTTT. The rearrangement uses TRBV27 and TRBJ2-3; the D gene is possibly TRBD1 (6 bases). The ends were cut back, 4 bases at V and 2 bases at J, with 13 bases in the middle. Germline CDR1 and CDR2: MNHEY and SMNVEV (reference sequence). CDR3 size: 15 residues.

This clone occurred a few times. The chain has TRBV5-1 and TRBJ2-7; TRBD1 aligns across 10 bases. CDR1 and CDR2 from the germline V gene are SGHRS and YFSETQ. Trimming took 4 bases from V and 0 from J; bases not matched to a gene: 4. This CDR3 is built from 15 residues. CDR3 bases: TGCGCCAGCAGCGCGGGACAGGGGTCCTCCTACGAGCAGTACTTC. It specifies CASSAGQGSSYEQYF.

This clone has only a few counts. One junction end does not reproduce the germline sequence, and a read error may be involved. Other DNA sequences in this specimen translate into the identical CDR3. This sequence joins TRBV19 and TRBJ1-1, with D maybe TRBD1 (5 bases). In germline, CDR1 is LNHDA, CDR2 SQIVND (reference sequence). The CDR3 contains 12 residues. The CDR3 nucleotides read TGTGCCAGCAGTATTGGGGCAGTTGAAGCTTTCTTT. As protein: CASSIGAVEAFF.

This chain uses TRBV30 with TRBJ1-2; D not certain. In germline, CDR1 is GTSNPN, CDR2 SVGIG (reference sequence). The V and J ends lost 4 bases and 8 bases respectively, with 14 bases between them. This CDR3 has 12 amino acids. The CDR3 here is CAWNSNLFGYTF. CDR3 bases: TGTGCCTGGAACAGCAATCTATTCGGCTACACCTTC.

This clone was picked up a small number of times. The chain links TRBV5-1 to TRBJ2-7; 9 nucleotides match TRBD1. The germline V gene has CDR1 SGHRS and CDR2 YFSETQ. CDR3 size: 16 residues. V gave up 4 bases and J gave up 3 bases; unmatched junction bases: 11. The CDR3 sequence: CASSMEGQGLVYEQYF. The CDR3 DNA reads TGCGCCAGCAGCATGGAGGGACAGGGTTTGGTCTACGAGCAGTACTTC. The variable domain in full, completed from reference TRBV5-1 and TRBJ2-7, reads KAGVTQTPRYLIKTRGQQVTLSCSPISGHRSVSWYQQTPGQGLQFLFEYFSETQRNKGNFPGRFSGRQFSNSRSEMNVSTLELGDSALYLCASSMEGQGLVYEQYFGPGTRLTVT.

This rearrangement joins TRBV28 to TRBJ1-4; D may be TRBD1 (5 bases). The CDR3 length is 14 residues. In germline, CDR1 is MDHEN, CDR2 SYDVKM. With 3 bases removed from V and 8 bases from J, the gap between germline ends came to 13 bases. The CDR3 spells CASSLGQEPEKLFF. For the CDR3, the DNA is TGTGCCAGCAGTTTGGGGCAGGAGCCCGAAAAACTGTTTTTT.

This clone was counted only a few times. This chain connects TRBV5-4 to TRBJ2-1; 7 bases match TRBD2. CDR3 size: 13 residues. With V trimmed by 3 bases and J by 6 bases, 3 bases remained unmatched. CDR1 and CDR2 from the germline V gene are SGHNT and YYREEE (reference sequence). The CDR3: CASSSAGANEQFF. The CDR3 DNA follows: TGTGCCAGCAGCTCCGCGGGAGCCAATGAGCAGTTCTTC.

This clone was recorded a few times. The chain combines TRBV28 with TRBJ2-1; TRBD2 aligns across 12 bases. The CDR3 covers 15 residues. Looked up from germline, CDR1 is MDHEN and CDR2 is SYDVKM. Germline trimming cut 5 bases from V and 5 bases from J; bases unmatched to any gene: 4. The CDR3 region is CASSEASGRDNEQFF. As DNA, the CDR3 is TGTGCCAGCAGTGAGGCTAGCGGGAGGGACAATGAGCAGTTCTTC.

The CDR3 bases are TGTGCCAGTGCTTACCGGGAGTTCTACAATGAGCAGTTCTTC. Its translation: CASAYREFYNEQFF. The chain recombines TRBV19 with TRBJ2-1; a possible D gene is TRBD2 (6 bases). The CDR3 totals 14 residues. V was clipped by 8 bases and J by 3 bases, with 14 bases between them. Germline V gives CDR1 LNHDA, CDR2 SQIVND (reference sequence). The full variable domain, in which reference TRBV19 and TRBJ2-1 provide the parts outside the CDR3, is DGGITQSPKYLFRKEGQNVTLSCEQNLNHDAMYWYRQDPGQGLRLIYYSQIVNDFQKGDIAEGYSVSREKKESFPLTVTSAQKNPTAFYLCASAYREFYNEQFFGPGTRLTVL.

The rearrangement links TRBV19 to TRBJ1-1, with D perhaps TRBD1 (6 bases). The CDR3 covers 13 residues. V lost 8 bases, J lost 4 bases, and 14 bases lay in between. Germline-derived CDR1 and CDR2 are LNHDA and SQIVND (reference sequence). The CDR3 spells CASPQPGATEAFF. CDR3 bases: TGTGCCAGTCCTCAGCCAGGGGCCACTGAAGCTTTCTTT.

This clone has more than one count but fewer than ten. CDR3 amino acids: CAWSLDRDGGYTF. The CDR3 nucleotides read TGTGCCTGGTCGTTAGACAGGGACGGCGGCTACACCTTC. The rearrangement joins TRBV30 to TRBJ1-2, with 7 bases fitting TRBD1. CDR3 length: 13 amino acids. Looked up from germline, CDR1 is GTSNPN and CDR2 is SVGIG (reference sequence). Trimming took 5 bases from V and 8 from J; bases not matched to a gene: 11.

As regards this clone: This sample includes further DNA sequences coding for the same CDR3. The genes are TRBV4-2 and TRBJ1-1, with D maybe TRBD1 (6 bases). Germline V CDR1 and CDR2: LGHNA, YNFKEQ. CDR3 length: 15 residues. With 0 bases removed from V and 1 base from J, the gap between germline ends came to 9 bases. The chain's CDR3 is CASSQEDSGNTEAFF. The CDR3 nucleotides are TGTGCCAGCAGCCAAGAGGACAGTGGGAACACTGAAGCTTTCTTT.

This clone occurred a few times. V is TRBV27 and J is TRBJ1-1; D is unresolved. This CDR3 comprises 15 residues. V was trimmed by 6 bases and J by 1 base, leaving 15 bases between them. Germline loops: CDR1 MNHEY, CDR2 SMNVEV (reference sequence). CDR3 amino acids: CASSPMTNQNTEAFF. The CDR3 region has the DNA TGTGCCAGCAGCCCAATGACAAATCAGAACACTGAAGCTTTCTTT.

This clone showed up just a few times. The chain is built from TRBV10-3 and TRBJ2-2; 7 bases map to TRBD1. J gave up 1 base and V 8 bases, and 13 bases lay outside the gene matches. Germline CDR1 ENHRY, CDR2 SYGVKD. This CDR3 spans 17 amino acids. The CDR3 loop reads CAISRKKGTVNTGELFF. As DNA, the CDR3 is TGTGCCATCTCTAGAAAGAAAGGGACAGTGAACACCGGGGAGCTGTTTTTT.

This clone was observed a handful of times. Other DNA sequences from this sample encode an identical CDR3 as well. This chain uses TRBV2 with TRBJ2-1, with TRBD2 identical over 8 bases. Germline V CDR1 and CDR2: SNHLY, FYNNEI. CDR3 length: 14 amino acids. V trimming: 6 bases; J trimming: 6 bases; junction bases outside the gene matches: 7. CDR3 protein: CASRAGTSGNEQFF. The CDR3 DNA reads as TGTGCCAGCAGGGCCGGGACTAGTGGCAATGAGCAGTTCTTC.

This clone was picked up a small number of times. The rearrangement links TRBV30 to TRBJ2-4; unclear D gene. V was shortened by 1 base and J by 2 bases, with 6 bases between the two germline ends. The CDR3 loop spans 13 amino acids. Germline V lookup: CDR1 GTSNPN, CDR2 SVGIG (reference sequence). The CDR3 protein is CAWSDPPKNIQYF. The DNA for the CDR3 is TGTGCCTGGAGTGATCCTCCCAAAAACATTCAGTACTTC.

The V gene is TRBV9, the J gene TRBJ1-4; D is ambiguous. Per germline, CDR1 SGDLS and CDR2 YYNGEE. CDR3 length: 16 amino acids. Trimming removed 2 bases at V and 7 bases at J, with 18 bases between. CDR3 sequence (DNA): TGTGCCAGCAGCGTTGAGCCCCGACTCTCCCCTGAAAAACTGTTTTTT. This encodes CASSVEPRLSPEKLFF.

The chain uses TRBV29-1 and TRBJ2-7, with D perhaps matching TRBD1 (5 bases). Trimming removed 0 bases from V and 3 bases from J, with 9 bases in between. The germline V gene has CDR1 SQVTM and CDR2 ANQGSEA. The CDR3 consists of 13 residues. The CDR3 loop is CSVEEVDSYEQYF. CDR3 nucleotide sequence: TGCAGCGTTGAAGAAGTCGACAGCTACGAGCAGTACTTC.

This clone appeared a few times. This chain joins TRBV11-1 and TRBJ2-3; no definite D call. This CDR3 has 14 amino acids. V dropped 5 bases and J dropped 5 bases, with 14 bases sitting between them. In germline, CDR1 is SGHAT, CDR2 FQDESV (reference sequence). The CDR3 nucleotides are TGTGCCAGCAGCCCCGTAGTCGCCATAGATACGCAGTATTTT. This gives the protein CASSPVVAIDTQYF.

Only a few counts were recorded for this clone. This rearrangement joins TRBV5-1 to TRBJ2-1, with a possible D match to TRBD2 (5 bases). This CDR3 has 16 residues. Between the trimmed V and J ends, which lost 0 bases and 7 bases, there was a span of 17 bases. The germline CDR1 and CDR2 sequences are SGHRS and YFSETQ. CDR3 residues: CASSLAVGNPGNEQFF. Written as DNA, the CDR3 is TGCGCCAGCAGCTTGGCCGTCGGCAACCCGGGAAATGAGCAGTTCTTC.

CDR3 sequence (DNA): TGTGCCAGCAGCGTGACTAGCGGGCCCTACGAGCAGTACTTC. It specifies CASSVTSGPYEQYF. This rearrangement joins TRBV7-9 to TRBJ2-7, with 10 bases aligning to TRBD2. The ends lost 5 bases at V and 2 bases at J; junction bases unmatched: 3. CDR1 is SEHNR and CDR2 is FQNEAQ in the germline V gene (reference sequence). The CDR3 sequence is 14 residues long.

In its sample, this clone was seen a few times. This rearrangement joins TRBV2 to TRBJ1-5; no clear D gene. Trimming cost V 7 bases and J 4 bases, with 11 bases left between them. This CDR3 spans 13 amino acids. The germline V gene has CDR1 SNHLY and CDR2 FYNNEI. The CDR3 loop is CASTPDSNQPQHF. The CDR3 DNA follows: TGTGCCAGCACTCCGGACTCAAATCAGCCCCAGCATTTT.

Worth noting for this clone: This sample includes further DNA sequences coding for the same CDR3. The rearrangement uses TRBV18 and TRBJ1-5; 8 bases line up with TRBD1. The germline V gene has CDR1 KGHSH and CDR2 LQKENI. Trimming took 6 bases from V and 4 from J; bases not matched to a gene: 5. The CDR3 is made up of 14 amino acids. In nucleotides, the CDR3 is TGTGCCAGCTCCCCCGGGACAGGAAATCAGCCCCAGCATTTT. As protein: CASSPGTGNQPQHF.

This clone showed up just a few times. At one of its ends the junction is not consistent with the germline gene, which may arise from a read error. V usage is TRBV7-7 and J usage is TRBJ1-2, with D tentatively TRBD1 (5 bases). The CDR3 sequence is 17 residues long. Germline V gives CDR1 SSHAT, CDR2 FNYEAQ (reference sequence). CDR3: CASSSPYRTSADYGYTF. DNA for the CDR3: TGTGCTAGCAGCTCCCCGTACAGGACCTCGGCGGACTATGGCTACACCTTC.

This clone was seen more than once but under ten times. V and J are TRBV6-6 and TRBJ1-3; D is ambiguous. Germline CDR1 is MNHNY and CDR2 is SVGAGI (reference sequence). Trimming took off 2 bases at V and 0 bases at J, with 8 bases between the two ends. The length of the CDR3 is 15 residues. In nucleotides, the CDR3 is TGTGCCAGCAGTTACGTGGGCACCTCTGGAAACACCATATATTTT. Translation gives CASSYVGTSGNTIYF.